The 26 T cell receptor beta chains given below trace back to one sample, sequenced in a study of cytomegalovirus exposure and HLA in healthy donors. Libraries were prepared by immunoSEQ multiplex PCR; TCRdb keeps only in-frame clonotypes and omits some of them. The sample includes 120,000 or so clones, more than 70% of them seen just once. The sequencing input was PBMCs. These receptors were taken from a woman younger than 45 in good health and CMV-seronegative.

This rearrangement joins TRBV5-1 to TRBJ1-5; a possible D gene is TRBD1 (6 bases). This CDR3 is built from 15 residues. CDR1 is SGHRS and CDR2 is YFSETQ in the germline V gene. Trimming shortened V by 0 bases and J by 0 bases, and 7 bases separated the two germline ends. This chain's CDR3 is CASSLEGHSNQPQHF. DNA for the CDR3: TGCGCCAGCAGCTTGGAGGGACATAGCAATCAGCCCCAGCATTTT.

This clone was picked up a small number of times. The chain uses TRBV30 and TRBJ1-5; D call uncertain. V gave up 1 base and J gave up 9 bases, with 7 bases separating them. CDR1 GTSNPN and CDR2 SVGIG come from the germline V gene (reference sequence). The CDR3 length is 11 residues. The CDR3 reads CAWSEGGPQHF. The CDR3 DNA follows: TGTGCCTGGAGTGAGGGAGGGCCCCAGCATTTT.

The gene calls are TRBV19 and TRBJ2-1; TRBD1 might be the D (6 bases). The CDR3 extends over 17 amino acids. V lost 9 bases and J 2 bases, leaving 23 bases between the germline ends. The germline gives CDR1 LNHDA, CDR2 SQIVND (reference sequence). The CDR3 loop is CASSSPTRQVAYNEQFF. The CDR3 nucleotides read TGTGCCAGCAGTTCACCGACGCGACAGGTTGCCTACAATGAGCAGTTCTTC.

V usage is TRBV7-7 and J usage is TRBJ2-3; maybe TRBD2 (6 bases). Trimming left V 5 bases short and J 6 bases short, with 15 bases between. Germline CDR1 reads SSHAT; CDR2 reads FNYEAQ (reference sequence). The CDR3 is made up of 14 amino acids. Written as DNA, the CDR3 is TGTGCCAGCAGCCTAAGCTCAGGGAGGGATACGCAGTATTTT. Translation gives CASSLSSGRDTQYF.

The chain uses TRBV7-8 and TRBJ2-7, with 7 bases lining up with TRBD1. V lost 3 bases and J lost 2; bases outside the gene matches: 4. In germline, CDR1 is SGHVS, CDR2 FQNEAQ. This CDR3 is 14 amino acids long. CDR3 DNA sequence: TGTGCCAGCAGCTTGGGACAGATTACCTACGAGCAGTACTTC. This gives the protein CASSLGQITYEQYF.

The chain carries TRBV6-6 and TRBJ1-2, with 7 bases matching TRBD1. This CDR3 comprises 15 residues. V lost 5 bases to trimming and J lost 4 bases; unmatched junction nucleotides: 10. From germline, CDR1 is MNHNY and CDR2 SVGAGI (reference sequence). In DNA form, the CDR3 reads TGTGCCAGCAGTCACAAGGGCAGGGGGAGCTATGGCTACACCTTC. This sequence encodes CASSHKGRGSYGYTF.

This chain uses TRBV5-1 with TRBJ2-3; perhaps TRBD2 as D (6 bases). Trimming removed 4 bases at V and 1 base at J, with 16 bases between. The germline V gene encodes CDR1 SGHRS and CDR2 YFSETQ. This CDR3 has 16 residues. The CDR3 loop is CASSPGDLGRTDTQYF. CDR3 nucleotides: TGCGCCAGCAGCCCGGGGGACCTAGGGCGCACAGATACGCAGTATTTT.

CDR3 residues: CASSLGLAPVTDTQYF. Written as DNA, the CDR3 is TGCGCCAGCAGCTTGGGGCTAGCACCCGTCACAGATACGCAGTATTTT. V is TRBV5-1 and J is TRBJ2-3; a weak D match, TRBD2 (5 bases). Trimming took off 0 bases at V and 2 bases at J, with 13 bases between the two ends. The CDR3 is 16 amino acids. Germline CDR1 SGHRS, CDR2 YFSETQ.

The chain employs TRBV7-9 and TRBJ2-7; possible D gene TRBD2, 5 bases. V lost 5 bases to trimming and J lost 0 bases, with 17 bases between them. Germline CDR1 and CDR2: SEHNR and FQNEAQ (reference sequence). The CDR3 is 16 amino acids. The CDR3 nucleotides read TGTGCCAGCAGCCCGTTCCCAGCGGTCAGCTCCTACGAGCAGTACTTC. It encodes CASSPFPAVSSYEQYF.

This clone has a handful of counts. The chain has TRBV5-1 and TRBJ1-4; 7 bases are a match to TRBD1. The CDR3 spans 15 residues. Germline V gene sequence: CDR1 SGHRS, CDR2 YFSETQ. V was pared by 7 bases and J by 2 bases, with 8 bases of the junction left unmatched. The CDR3 reads CASRDRVGTNEKLFF. The CDR3 bases are TGCGCCAGCCGAGACAGGGTTGGGACTAATGAAAAACTGTTTTTT.

This clone was detected only once. The chain is built from TRBV5-1 and TRBJ1-2; D call uncertain. CDR3 size: 12 residues. Germline V gene sequence: CDR1 SGHRS, CDR2 YFSETQ. The V gene lost 4 bases and the J gene lost 8 bases, with 12 bases spanning the gap. The CDR3 loop reads CASSPPGYGYTF. CDR3 nucleotide sequence: TGCGCCAGCAGCCCCCCGGGGTACGGCTACACCTTC. Supplemented by reference TRBV5-1 and TRBJ1-2, the full variable domain reads KAGVTQTPRYLIKTRGQQVTLSCSPISGHRSVSWYQQTPGQGLQFLFEYFSETQRNKGNFPGRFSGRQFSNSRSEMNVSTLELGDSALYLCASSPPGYGYTFGSGTRLTVV.

This chain links TRBV27 with TRBJ1-1; TRBD1 is a possible D gene (5 bases). Trimming removed 3 bases at V and 1 base at J, with 15 bases between. The CDR3 is made up of 16 amino acids. The germline CDR1 and CDR2 sequences are MNHEY and SMNVEV (reference sequence). The chain's CDR3 is CASSFRAVQGNTEAFF. For the CDR3, the DNA is TGTGCCAGCAGTTTTAGGGCCGTCCAGGGGAACACTGAAGCTTTCTTT.

This chain connects TRBV7-2 to TRBJ1-1; D might be TRBD1 (6 bases). The germline gives CDR1 SGHTA, CDR2 FQGNSA. The CDR3 sequence is 18 residues long. V was clipped by 4 bases and J by 0 bases, with 21 bases between them. The CDR3 loop is CASSSTRGAFTMNTEAFF. CDR3 nucleotides: TGTGCCAGCAGCTCTACTCGGGGGGCCTTCACCATGAACACTGAAGCTTTCTTT.

The table lists this clone with a count of one. The rearrangement uses TRBV6-5 and TRBJ2-7, with 9 bases lining up with TRBD1. Germline V gene lookup returns CDR1 MNHEY and CDR2 SVGAGI. After removal of 4 bases from V and 4 bases from J, the junction contained 2 bases not matched to a gene. This CDR3 comprises 13 residues. The CDR3 reads CASSSGQGYEQYF. The CDR3 DNA reads as TGTGCCAGCAGTTCAGGACAGGGGTACGAGCAGTACTTC.

The chain carries TRBV6-7 and TRBJ2-5; perhaps TRBD1 as D (6 bases). TRBV6-7 is labeled an ORF, and its function is uncertain. V gave up 2 bases and J gave up 10 bases, with 23 bases separating them. The CDR3 contains 16 residues. CDR3 nucleotides: TGTGCCAGCAGTTACCCGGGGACACCCAGTACCAGAGACCAGTACTTC. Translated, it gives CASSYPGTPSTRDQYF.

The V call is TRBV5-1, the J call TRBJ1-3; D remains ambiguous. Trimming took 0 bases from V and 2 from J, leaving 3 bases between them. The V gene's germline CDR1 is SGHRS and CDR2 YFSETQ. The CDR3 is 13 amino acids. The CDR3 is CASSLGPGNTIYF. CDR3 in DNA: TGCGCCAGCAGCTTGGGGCCTGGAAACACCATATATTTT.

J is TRBJ2-7 and V is TRBV29-1; D is unclear. Trimming took 5 bases from V and 0 from J, leaving 11 bases between them. The CDR3 is made up of 13 amino acids. Germline loops: CDR1 SQVTM, CDR2 ANQGSEA. For the CDR3, the DNA is TGCAGCGTTACCCAGGCGAACTCCTACGAGCAGTACTTC. Amino acids: CSVTQANSYEQYF.

Only one count was recorded for this clone. The rearrangement uses TRBV25-1 and TRBJ1-2; TRBD1 agrees at 10 bases. The CDR3 length is 14 residues. CDR1 is MGHDK, CDR2 SYGVNS, per germline. With 7 bases clipped from V and 1 base from J, the junction kept 3 bases outside the gene matches. CDR3 sequence reads: CASTGQGSNYGYTF. CDR3 bases: TGTGCCAGCACGGGACAGGGGAGTAACTATGGCTACACCTTC.

The chain recombines TRBV4-1 with TRBJ1-1; the D is unclear. This CDR3 comprises 15 residues. Germline assignment: CDR1 MGHRA and CDR2 YSYEKL. The V and J ends lost 0 bases and 1 base respectively, with 9 bases between them. In nucleotides, the CDR3 is TGCGCCAGCAGCCAAGAACCCTGGCCGAACACTGAAGCTTTCTTT. This translates into CASSQEPWPNTEAFF.

This clone has a handful of counts. The CDR3 here is CASSVAGARNEQFF. CDR3 bases: TGTGCCAGCAGCGTAGCAGGGGCTAGGAATGAGCAGTTCTTC. The chain joins TRBV9 to TRBJ2-1, with D possibly matching TRBD1 (6 bases). The CDR3 totals 14 residues. Germline-derived CDR1 and CDR2 are SGDLS and YYNGEE. V shed 0 bases and J shed 7 bases, with 11 bases lying between them.

The CDR3: CASSVNGNSNQPQHF. The CDR3 nucleotides are TGTGCCAGCAGCGTAAACGGGAATAGCAATCAGCCCCAGCATTTT. This chain joins TRBV9 and TRBJ1-5; D call uncertain. V was trimmed by 1 base and J by 0 bases, leaving 8 bases between them. This CDR3 is built from 15 residues. Germline V CDR1 and CDR2: SGDLS, YYNGEE.

V is TRBV7-9 and J is TRBJ2-7; TRBD1 might be the D (5 bases). This CDR3 is 14 amino acids long. V was shortened by 3 bases and J by 9 bases, with 18 bases between the two germline ends. CDR1 and CDR2 from the germline V gene are SEHNR and FQNEAQ (reference sequence). CDR3 sequence: CASSLPGFFVGQYF. The CDR3 coding sequence is TGTGCCAGCAGCTTGCCAGGGTTCTTTGTCGGGCAGTACTTC.

Concerning this clone itself: Here the CDR3 omits its conserved ending phenylalanine or tryptophan, so a read error is the likely source. Because the CDR3's place on the DNA is in doubt, the DNA is left out and the CDR3 is given as listed by TCRdb. CDR3 residues: CSARTGGI. This chain uses TRBV20-1 with TRBJ2-7; TRBD1, the table's D call, lacks a check against the DNA. The CDR3 comprises 8 residues, both ends counted. Germline CDR1 reads DFQATT; CDR2 reads SNEGSKA (reference sequence).

The chain links TRBV5-1 to TRBJ2-3; the D gene is possibly TRBD2 (6 bases). The CDR3 covers 12 residues. Germline V lookup: CDR1 SGHRS, CDR2 YFSETQ. Trimming removed 2 bases from V and 8 bases from J, with 9 bases in between. CDR3 in amino acids: CASSFWRGTQYF. The CDR3 region has the DNA TGCGCCAGCAGCTTCTGGCGGGGTACGCAGTATTTT.

The chain joins TRBV7-2 to TRBJ1-1, with TRBD1 as a possible D gene (5 bases). Per germline, CDR1 SGHTA and CDR2 FQGNSA. This CDR3 has 13 amino acids. V lost 1 base, J lost 7 bases, and 10 bases lay in between. The CDR3 DNA reads TGTGCCAGCAGCTTAGGCAGGGCAAGTGAAGCTTTCTTT. This sequence encodes CASSLGRASEAFF.

The chain uses TRBV5-1 and TRBJ1-1; 7 nucleotides agree with TRBD1. The V and J ends lost 7 bases and 0 bases, in that order; junction bases with no gene match: 12. Germline CDR1 and CDR2: SGHRS and YFSETQ. The CDR3 totals 16 residues. This chain's CDR3 is CASSRTGPFMNTEAFF. CDR3 nucleotide sequence: TGCGCCAGCTCGCGGACAGGCCCATTTATGAACACTGAAGCTTTCTTT.